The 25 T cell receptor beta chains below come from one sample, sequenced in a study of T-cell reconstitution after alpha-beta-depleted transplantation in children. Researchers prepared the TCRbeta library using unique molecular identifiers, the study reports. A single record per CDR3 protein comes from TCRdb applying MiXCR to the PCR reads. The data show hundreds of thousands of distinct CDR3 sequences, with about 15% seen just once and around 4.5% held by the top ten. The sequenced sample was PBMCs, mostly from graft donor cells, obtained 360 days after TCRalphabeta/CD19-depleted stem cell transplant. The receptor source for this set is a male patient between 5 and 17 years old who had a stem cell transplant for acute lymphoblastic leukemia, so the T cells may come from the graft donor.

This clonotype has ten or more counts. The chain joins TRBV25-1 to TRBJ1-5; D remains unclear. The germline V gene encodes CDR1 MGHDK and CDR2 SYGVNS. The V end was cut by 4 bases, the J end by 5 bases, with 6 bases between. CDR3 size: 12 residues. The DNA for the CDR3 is TGTGCCAGCAGTGTTGGCTATCAGCCCCAGCATTTT. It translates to CASSVGYQPQHF. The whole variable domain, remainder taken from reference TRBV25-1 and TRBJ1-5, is EADIYQTPRYLVIGTGKKITLECSQTMGHDKMYWYQQDPGMELHLIHYSYGVNSTEKGDLSSESTVSRIRTEHFPLTLESARPSHTSQYLCASSVGYQPQHFGDGTRLSIL.

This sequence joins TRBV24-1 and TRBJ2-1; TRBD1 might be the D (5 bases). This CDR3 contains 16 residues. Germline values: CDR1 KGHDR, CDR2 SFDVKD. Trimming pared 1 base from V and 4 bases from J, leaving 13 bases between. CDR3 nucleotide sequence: TGTGCCACCAGTGATTTAACAGGTCTTGGGTACAATGAGCAGTTCTTC. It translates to CATSDLTGLGYNEQFF.

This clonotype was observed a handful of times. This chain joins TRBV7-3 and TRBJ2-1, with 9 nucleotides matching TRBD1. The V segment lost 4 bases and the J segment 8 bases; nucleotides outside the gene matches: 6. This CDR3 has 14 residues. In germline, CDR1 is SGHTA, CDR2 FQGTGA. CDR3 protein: CASSSTGGLDEQFF. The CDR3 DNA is TGTGCCAGCAGCTCGACAGGGGGGTTGGATGAGCAGTTCTTC.

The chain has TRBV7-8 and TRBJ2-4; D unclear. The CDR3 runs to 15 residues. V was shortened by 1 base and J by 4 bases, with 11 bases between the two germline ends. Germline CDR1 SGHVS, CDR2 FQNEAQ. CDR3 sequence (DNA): TGTGCCAGCAGCTTAGAAGTTGGCCCTAAAAACATTCAGTACTTC. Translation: CASSLEVGPKNIQYF. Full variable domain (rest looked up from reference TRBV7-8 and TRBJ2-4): GAGVSQSPRYKVAKRGQDVALRCDPISGHVSLFWYQQALGQGPEFLTYFQNEAQLDKSGLPSDRFFAERPEGSVSTLKIQRTQQEDSAVYLCASSLEVGPKNIQYFGAGTRLSVL.

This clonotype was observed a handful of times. CDR3 in DNA: TGTGCCAGCAGGGGACAGGCCCGGAGAAACATTCAGTACTTC. Protein product: CASRGQARRNIQYF. This sequence joins TRBV6-2 or TRBV6-3 and TRBJ2-4; 8 positions match TRBD1. Trimming removed 6 bases from V and 6 bases from J; junction bases left unmatched: 7. The CDR3 is made up of 14 amino acids. Per the germline V gene, CDR1 is MNHEY and CDR2 is SVGEGT.

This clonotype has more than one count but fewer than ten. CDR3 nucleotides: TGCGCCAGCAGCCAAGAGTGGCTAGCGGGAGGGGTAATCAACATTCAGTACTTC. Its translation is CASSQEWLAGGVINIQYF. The chain employs TRBV4-1 and TRBJ2-4, with 12 bases that match TRBD2. The CDR3 is made up of 18 amino acids. Looked up from germline, CDR1 is MGHRA and CDR2 is YSYEKL. Trimming cost V 0 bases and J 7 bases; bases outside gene matches: 10.

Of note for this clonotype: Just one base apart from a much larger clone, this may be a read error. The CDR3 sequence is CASRRLAGAYNEQFF. Written as DNA, the CDR3 is TGTGCCAGCAGACGACTAGCGGGAGCCTACAATGAGCAGTTCTTC. V is TRBV12-3 or TRBV12-4 and J is TRBJ2-1; 12 bases are a match to TRBD2. V lost 6 bases and J lost 2; bases outside the gene matches: 2. This CDR3 is 15 amino acids long.

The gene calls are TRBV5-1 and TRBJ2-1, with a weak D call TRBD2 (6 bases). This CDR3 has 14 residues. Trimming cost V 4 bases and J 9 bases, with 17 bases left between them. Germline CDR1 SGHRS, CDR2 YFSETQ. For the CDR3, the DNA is TGCGCCAGCAGCCTGGAGGGCCGGGATGGTGAGCAGTTCTTC. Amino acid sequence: CASSLEGRDGEQFF. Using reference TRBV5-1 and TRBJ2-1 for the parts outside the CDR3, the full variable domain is KAGVTQTPRYLIKTRGQQVTLSCSPISGHRSVSWYQQTPGQGLQFLFEYFSETQRNKGNFPGRFSGRQFSNSRSEMNVSTLELGDSALYLCASSLEGRDGEQFFGPGTRLTVL.

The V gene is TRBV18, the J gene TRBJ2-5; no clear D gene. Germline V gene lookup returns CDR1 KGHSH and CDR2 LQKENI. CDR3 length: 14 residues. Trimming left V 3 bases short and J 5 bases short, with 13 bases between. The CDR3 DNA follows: TGTGCCAGCTCACCGGGATTCGGGCGGGAGACCCAGTACTTC. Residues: CASSPGFGRETQYF.

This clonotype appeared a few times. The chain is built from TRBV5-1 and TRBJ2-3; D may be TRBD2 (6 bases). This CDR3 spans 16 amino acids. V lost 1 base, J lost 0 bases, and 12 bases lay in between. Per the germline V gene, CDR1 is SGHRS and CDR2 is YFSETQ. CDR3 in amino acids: CASSLWGGRSTDTQYF. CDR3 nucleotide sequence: TGCGCCAGCAGCTTGTGGGGAGGACGTAGCACAGATACGCAGTATTTT.

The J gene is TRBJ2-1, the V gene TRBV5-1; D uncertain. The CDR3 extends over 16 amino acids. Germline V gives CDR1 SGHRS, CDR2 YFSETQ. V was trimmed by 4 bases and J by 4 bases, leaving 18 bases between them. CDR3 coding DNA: TGCGCCAGCAGCCTGGGCTTTGGCACGACTTACAATGAGCAGTTCTTC. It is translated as CASSLGFGTTYNEQFF.

Written as DNA, the CDR3 is TGTGCCAGCAGCGTCGGACAGAGCTCCTACAATGAGCAGTTCTTC. This encodes CASSVGQSSYNEQFF. The genes are TRBV9 and TRBJ2-1, with TRBD1 as a possible D gene (6 bases). The CDR3 length is 15 residues. V lost 2 bases, J lost 0 bases, and 9 bases lay in between. CDR1 and CDR2 from the germline V gene are SGDLS and YYNGEE.

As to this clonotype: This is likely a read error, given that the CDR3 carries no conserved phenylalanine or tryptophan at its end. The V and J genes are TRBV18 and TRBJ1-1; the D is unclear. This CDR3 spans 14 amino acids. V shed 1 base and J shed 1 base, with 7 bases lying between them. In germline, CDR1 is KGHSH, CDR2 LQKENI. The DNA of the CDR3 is TGTGCCAGCTCACCACGCATTGGGAACACTGAAGCTTTCCTT. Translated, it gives CASSPRIGNTEAFL.

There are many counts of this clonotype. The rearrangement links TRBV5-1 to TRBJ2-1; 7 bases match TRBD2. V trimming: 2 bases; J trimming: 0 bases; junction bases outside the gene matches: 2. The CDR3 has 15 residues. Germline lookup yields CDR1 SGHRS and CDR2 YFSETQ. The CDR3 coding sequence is TGCGCCAGCAGCTTAAGCGGGAACTCCTACAATGAGCAGTTCTTC. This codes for CASSLSGNSYNEQFF.

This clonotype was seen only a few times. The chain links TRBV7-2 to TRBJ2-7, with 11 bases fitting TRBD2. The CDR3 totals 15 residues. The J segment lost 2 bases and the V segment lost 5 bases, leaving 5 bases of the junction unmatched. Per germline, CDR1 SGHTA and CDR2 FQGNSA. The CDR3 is CASSPVTSGTYEQYF. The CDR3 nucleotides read TGTGCCAGCAGCCCGGTGACTAGCGGGACCTACGAGCAGTACTTC.

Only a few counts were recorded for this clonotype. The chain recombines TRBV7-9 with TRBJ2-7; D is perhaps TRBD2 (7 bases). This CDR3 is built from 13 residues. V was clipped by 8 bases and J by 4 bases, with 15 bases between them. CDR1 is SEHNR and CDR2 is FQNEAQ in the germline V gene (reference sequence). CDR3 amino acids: CASAKGGAYEQYF. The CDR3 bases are TGTGCCAGCGCGAAGGGGGGGGCTTACGAGCAGTACTTC.

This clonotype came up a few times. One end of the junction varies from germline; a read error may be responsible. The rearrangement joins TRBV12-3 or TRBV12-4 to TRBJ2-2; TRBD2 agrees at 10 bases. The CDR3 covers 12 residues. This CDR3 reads CASSFGNSGRVF. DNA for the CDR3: TGTGCCAGCAGTTTCGGTAACAGCGGGAGGGTCTTT.

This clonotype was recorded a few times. DNA for the CDR3: TGTGCCAGCTCACCAAAGCTTCATGACAACACTGAAGCTTTCTTT. Encoded protein: CASSPKLHDNTEAFF. V usage is TRBV18 and J usage is TRBJ1-1; D remains ambiguous. The CDR3 contains 15 residues. Trimming took off 2 bases at V and 2 bases at J, with 12 bases between the two ends. CDR1 is KGHSH and CDR2 is LQKENI in the germline V gene.

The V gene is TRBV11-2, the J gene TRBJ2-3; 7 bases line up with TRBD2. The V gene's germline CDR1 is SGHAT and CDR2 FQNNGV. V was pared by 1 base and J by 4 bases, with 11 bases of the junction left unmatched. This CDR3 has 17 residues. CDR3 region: CASSLGVGGSTPDTQYF. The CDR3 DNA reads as TGTGCCAGCAGCTTAGGGGTTGGCGGGAGTACCCCAGATACGCAGTATTTT.

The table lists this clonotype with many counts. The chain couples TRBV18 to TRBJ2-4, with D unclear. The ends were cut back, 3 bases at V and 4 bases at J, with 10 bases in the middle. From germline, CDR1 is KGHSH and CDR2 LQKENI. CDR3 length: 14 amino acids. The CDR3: CASSPDQTKNIQYF. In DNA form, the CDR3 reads TGTGCCAGCTCACCCGACCAGACTAAAAACATTCAGTACTTC.

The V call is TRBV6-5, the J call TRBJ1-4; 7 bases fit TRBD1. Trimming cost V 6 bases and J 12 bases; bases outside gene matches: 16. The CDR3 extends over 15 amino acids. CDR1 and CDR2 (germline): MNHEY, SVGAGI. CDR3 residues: CASSDSGTALWELFF. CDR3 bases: TGTGCCAGCAGCGACTCCGGGACAGCCCTTTGGGAACTGTTTTTT.

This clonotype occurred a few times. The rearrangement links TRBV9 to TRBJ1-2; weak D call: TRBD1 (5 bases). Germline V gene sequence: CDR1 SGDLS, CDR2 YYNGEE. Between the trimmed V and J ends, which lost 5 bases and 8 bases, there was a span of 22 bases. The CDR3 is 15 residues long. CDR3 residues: CASRASGGGLRGYTF. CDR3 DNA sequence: TGTGCCAGCAGGGCCTCCGGGGGTGGACTAAGGGGCTACACCTTC.

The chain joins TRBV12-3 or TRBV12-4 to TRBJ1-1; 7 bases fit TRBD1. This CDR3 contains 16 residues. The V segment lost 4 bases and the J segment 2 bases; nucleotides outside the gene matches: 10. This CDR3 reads CASSSFDRDRNTEAFF. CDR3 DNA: TGTGCCAGCAGTTCGTTCGACCGGGACAGAAACACTGAAGCTTTCTTT.

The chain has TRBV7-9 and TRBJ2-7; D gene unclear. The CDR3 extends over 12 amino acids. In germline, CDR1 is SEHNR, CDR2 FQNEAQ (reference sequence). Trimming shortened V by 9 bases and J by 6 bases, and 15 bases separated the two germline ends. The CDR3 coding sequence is TGTGCCAGTCTACTTCCAAACCGCGAGCAGTACTTC. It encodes CASLLPNREQYF.

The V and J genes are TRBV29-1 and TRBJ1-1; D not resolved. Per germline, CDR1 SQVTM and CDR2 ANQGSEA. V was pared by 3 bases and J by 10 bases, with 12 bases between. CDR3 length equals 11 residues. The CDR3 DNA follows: TGCAGCGTTGATATCACGGAGGGAGCTTTCTTT. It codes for CSVDITEGAFF. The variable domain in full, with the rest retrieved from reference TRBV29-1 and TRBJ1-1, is SAVISQKPSRDICQRGTSLTIQCQVDSQVTMMFWYRQQPGQSLTLIATANQGSEATYESGFVIDKFPISRPNLTFSTLTVSNMSPEDSSIYLCSVDITEGAFFGQGTRLTVV.